This T cell receptor beta chain originates from a study of blood T cell repertoires in COVID-19. This clone was recorded once. Data came from immunoSEQ multiplex PCR; TCRdb stores just in-frame clones and leaves some out. The data hold just over 250,000 clones, with 88% observed a single time. Source material: peripheral blood. This sequence was found in a man in his sixties who had recovered from COVID-19.

In nucleotides, the CDR3 is TGCGCCAGCAGCCAAGGCGGAAACGGCATTCAGTACTTC. Protein sequence: CASSQGGNGIQYF. This chain uses TRBV4-1 with TRBJ2-4; D not resolved. V lost 1 base and J 9 bases, leaving 10 bases between the germline ends. This CDR3 comprises 13 residues. Per the germline V gene, CDR1 is MGHRA and CDR2 is YSYEKL.